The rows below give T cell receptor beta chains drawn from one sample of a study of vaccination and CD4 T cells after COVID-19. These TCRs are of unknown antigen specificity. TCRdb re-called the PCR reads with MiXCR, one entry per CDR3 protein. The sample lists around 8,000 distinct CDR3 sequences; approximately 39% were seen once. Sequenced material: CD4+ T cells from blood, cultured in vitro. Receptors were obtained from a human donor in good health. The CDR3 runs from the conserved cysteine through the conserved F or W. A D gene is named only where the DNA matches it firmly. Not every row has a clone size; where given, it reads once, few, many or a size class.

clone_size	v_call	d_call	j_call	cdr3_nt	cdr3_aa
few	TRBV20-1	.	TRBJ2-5	TGCAGTTTCCGAAACGACAGGACACAGTACTTC	CSFRNDRTQYF
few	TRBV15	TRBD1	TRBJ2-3	TGTGCCACCAGCAGAGATTCGAGGGACAGGGGGCGATTTGGGGCAGATACGCAGTATTTT	CATSRDSRDRGRFGADTQYF
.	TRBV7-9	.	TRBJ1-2	TGTGCCAGCAGCTCTGACGTATCTAACTATGGCTACACCTTC	CASSSDVSNYGYTF
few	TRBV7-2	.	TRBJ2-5	TGTGCCAGCAGCTTAGTCGCCGGGAACGGAGAGACCCAGTACTTC	CASSLVAGNGETQYF
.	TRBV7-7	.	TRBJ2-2	TGTGCCAGCAGCCCAGGGCGAACCGGGGAGCTGTTTTTT	CASSPGRTGELFF
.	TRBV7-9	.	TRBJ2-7	TGTGCCAGCAGCTTAGCAGACTCACGCATCTACGAGCAGTACTTC	CASSLADSRIYEQYF
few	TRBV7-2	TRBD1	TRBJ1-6	TGTGCCAGCAGCTTAACAGGGGCTCTCGGCAATTCACCCCTCCACTTT	CASSLTGALGNSPLHF
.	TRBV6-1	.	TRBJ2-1	TGTGCCAACTACTTGGGGACTGGGGTATACAATGAGCAGTTCTTC	CANYLGTGVYNEQFF
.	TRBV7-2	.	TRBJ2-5	TGTGCCAGCAGCGCGGACGAGGGACAGACCCAGTACTTC	CASSADEGQTQYF
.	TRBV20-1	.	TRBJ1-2	TGCAGTACTCCGGGACGGGGGAACTATGGCTACACCTTC	CSTPGRGNYGYTF
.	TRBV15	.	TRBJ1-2	TGTGCCACCAGCAGGGGGCTAAACTATGGCCACACCTTC	CATSRGLNYGHTF
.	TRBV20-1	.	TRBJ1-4	TGCAGTGCTAGGCGGGGAGAGGGGAATAATGAAAAACTGTTTTTT	CSARRGEGNNEKLFF
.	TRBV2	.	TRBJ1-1	TGTGCCAGCACCCGCGGGGACGGGGGGACTGAAGCTTTCTTT	CASTRGDGGTEAFF
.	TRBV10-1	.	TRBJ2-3	TGCGCCAGCAGTGAAGGGTTTAGTCGACAGTATTTT	CASSEGFSRQYF
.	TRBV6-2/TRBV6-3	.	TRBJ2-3	TGTGCCAGCAGTTACTCGACTTCACAGGCAGATACGCAGTATTTT	CASSYSTSQADTQYF
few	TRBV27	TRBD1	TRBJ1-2	TGTGCCAGCAGTTTCGGGGACAGGAATAACTATGGCTACACCTTC	CASSFGDRNNYGYTF
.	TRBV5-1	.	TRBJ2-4	TGCGCCAGCAGCCGGGGGAGTCGCGGAAACATTCAGTACTTC	CASSRGSRGNIQYF
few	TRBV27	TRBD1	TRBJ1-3	TGTGCCAGCAGTTTAAACCTCCCCGGGACAGGGTTGGGAAACACCATATATTTT	CASSLNLPGTGLGNTIYF
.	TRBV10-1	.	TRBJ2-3	TGCGCCAGCAGTGAGGGGGTAGCGTTGGCGCAGTATTTT	CASSEGVALAQYF
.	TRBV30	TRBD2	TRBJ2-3	TGTGCCTGGAGTCCGGGACTAGCGGGAGGGCCGGATACGCAGTATTTT	CAWSPGLAGGPDTQYF
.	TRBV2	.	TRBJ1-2	TGTGCCAGCAGCTCCTCGGGGTTAGGCTACACCTTC	CASSSSGLGYTF
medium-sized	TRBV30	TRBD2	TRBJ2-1	TGTGCCTGGAGTGGACTAGCGGGGGGTGAGCAGTTCTTC	CAWSGLAGGEQFF
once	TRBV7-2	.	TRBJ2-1	TGTGCCAGCGCCCGGTTGAGTAGCGTTGGCAATGAGCAGTTCTTC	CASARLSSVGNEQFF
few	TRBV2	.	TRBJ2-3	TGTGCTACAGCACCCCTCGGACACACCACAGATACGCAGTATTTT	CATAPLGHTTDTQYF
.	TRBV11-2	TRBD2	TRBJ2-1	TGTGCCAGCAGCAAACCGACTAGCGGTAAACCTAATGAGCAGTTCTTC	CASSKPTSGKPNEQFF
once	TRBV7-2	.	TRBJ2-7	TGTGCCAGCAGCTTTCGGGGCTACGAGCAGTACTTC	CASSFRGYEQYF
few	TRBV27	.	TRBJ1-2	TGTGCCAGCAGTTTGGGTCGAAGCTATGGCTACACCTTC	CASSLGRSYGYTF